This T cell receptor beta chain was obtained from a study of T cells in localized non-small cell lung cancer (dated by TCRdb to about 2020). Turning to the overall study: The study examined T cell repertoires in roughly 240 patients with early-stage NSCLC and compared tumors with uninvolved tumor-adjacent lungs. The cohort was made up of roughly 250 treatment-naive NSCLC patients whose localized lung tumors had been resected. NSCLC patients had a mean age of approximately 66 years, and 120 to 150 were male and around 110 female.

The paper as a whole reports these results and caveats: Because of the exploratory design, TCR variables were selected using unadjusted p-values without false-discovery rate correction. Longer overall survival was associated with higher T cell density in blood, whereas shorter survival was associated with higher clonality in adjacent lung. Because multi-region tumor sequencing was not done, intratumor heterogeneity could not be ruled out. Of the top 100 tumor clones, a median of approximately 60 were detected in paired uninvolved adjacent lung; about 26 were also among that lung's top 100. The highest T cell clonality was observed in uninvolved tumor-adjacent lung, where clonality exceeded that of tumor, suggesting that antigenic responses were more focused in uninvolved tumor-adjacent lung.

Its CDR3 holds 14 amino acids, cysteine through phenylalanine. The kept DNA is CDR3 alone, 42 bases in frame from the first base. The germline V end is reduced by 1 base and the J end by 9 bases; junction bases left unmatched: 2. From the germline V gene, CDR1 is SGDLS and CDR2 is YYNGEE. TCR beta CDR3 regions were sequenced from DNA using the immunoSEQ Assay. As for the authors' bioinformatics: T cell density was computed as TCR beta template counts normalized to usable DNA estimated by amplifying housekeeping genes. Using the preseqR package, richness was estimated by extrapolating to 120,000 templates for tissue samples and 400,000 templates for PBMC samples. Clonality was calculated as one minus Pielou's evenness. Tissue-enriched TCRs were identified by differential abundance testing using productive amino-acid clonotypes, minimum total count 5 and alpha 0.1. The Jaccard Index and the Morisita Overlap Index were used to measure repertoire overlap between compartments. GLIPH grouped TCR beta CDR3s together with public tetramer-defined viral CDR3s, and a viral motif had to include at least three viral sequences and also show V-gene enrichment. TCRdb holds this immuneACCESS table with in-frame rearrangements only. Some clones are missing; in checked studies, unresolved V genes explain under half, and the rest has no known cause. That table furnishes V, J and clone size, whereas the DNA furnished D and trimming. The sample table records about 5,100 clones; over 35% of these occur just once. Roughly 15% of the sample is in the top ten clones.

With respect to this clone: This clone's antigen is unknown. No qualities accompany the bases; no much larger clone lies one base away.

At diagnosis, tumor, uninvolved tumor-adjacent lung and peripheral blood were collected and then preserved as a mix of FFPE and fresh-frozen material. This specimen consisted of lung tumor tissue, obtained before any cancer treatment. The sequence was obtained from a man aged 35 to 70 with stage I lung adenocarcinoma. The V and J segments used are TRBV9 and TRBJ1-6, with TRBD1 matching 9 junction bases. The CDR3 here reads CASSVTGGGSPLHF. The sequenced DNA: TGTGCCAGCAGCGTAACAGGGGGCGGTTCACCCCTCCACTTT.